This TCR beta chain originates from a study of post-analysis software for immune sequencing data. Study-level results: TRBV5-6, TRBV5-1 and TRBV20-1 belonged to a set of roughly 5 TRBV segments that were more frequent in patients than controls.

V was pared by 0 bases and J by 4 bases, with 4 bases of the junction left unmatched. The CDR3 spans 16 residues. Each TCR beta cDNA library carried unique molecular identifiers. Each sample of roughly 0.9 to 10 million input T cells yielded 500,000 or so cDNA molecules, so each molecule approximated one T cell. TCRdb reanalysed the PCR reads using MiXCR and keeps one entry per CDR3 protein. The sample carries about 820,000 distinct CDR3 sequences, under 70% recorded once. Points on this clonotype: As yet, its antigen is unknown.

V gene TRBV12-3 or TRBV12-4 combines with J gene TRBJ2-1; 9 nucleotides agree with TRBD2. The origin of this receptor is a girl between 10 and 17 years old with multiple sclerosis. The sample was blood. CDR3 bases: TGTGCCAGCAGTTTAGCCCGCGGGAGGGGGTACAATGAGCAGTTCTTC. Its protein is CASSLARGRGYNEQFF.